The clone carrying this TCR beta chain occurred a few times. Its target is not known. Cultured CD4+ T cells had their DNA profiled by the Oncomine TCR Beta short-read assay. TCRdb re-called the PCR reads through MiXCR, storing one row per CDR3 protein. The profile shows over 20,000 distinct CDR3 sequences, over 35% of them singletons. This record comes from a study of vaccination and CD4 T cells after COVID-19. Study overall: Investigators drew the post-COVID samples a median around 98 days after diagnosis, with a range of 35 to 161.

Treatment given: roughly 11-day PBMC culture with coronavirus spike peptide pools or control peptides (ViraFEST assay). Each well received approximately 1.8 million PBMCs, cultured with around 10 IU/ml IL-2 and 8 to 10 ug/ml peptide pools. This TCR was sampled from a human donor who received a COVID-19 vaccine. The starting material was CD4+ T cells from blood, cultured in vitro, obtained before SARS-CoV-2 vaccination.

The CDR3 DNA reads as TGCGCCAGCAGCTTGGACACGGTTACTGAAGCTTTCTTT. Protein: CASSLDTVTEAFF. The chain is built from TRBV5-1 and TRBJ1-1; D remains ambiguous. Looked up from germline, CDR1 is SGHRS and CDR2 is YFSETQ. The V end lost 0 bases, the J end lost 5 bases, and 8 bases lay between the germline ends. The CDR3 length is 13 residues.